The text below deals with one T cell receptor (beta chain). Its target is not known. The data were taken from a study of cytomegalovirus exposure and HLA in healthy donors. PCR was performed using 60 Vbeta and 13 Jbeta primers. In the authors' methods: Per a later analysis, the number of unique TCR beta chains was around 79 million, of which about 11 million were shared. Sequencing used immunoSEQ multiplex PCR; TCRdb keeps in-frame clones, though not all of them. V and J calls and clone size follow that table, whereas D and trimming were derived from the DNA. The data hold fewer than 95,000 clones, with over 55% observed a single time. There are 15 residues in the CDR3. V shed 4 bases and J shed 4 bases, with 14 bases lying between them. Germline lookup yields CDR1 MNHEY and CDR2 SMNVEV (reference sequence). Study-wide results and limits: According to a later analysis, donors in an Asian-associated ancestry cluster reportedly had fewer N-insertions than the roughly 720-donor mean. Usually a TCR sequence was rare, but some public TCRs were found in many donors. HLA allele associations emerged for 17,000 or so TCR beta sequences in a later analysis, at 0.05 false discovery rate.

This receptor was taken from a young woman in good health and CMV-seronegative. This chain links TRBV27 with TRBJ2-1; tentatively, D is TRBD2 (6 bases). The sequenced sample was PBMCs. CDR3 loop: CASSSEGAVYNEQFF. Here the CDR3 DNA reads TGTGCCAGCAGTTCGGAGGGAGCGGTATACAATGAGCAGTTCTTC.